A selection of T cell receptor beta chains follows, all from one sample in a study of CD8 T cells in ankylosing spondylitis. TCRdb reprocessed the 5' RACE reads via MiXCR and lists one record per CDR3 protein. Of roughly 170,000 distinct CDR3 sequences detected, just over 9.5% appear once; the ten largest clones hold more than 12%. The sequenced sample was blood, either unsorted or a sorted T cell fraction (not recorded which). These receptors were collected from a female donor with ankylosing spondylitis or in good health (not recorded which). Both conserved end residues are part of each CDR3. Fields, in order: CDR3 protein, V gene.

CDR3: CASSSRDTKNIQYF; V: TRBV7-6
CDR3: CASSEEPNQPQHF; V: TRBV4-2
CDR3: CASSAGRTYEQYF; V: TRBV6-1
CDR3: CASSLNHRDSTYEQYF; V: TRBV4-3
CDR3: CASSLSRTSGRGYEQFF; V: TRBV7-2
CDR3: CASSRDRGGEQYF; V: TRBV7-9
CDR3: CASSSQTGLIYEQYF; V: TRBV7-9
CDR3: CASSLGRAARNEQFF; V: TRBV7-8
CDR3: CSAIPGLAENYEQYF; V: TRBV20-1
CDR3: CSARGDEAGTKGIEQFF; V: TRBV20-1
CDR3: CASSSFSYEQYF; V: TRBV6-5
CDR3: CSASGRVYNEQFF; V: TRBV20-1
CDR3: CASSPGLAWYEQYF; V: TRBV5-6
CDR3: CSVEVSTSGSYEQYF; V: TRBV29-1
CDR3: CAWSTSTSGGETQYF; V: TRBV30
CDR3: CASSETRGRQGQSYEQYF; V: TRBV25-1
CDR3: CASSLGSTAEQFF; V: TRBV27
CDR3: CASRPRRQASTDTQYF; V: TRBV11-2
CDR3: CASSRTSGFYNEQFF; V: TRBV27
CDR3: CASSLSGEAFF; V: TRBV12-3/TRBV12-4
CDR3: CASDQTGSNQPQHF; V: TRBV28
CDR3: CSARAQGDYEQYF; V: TRBV20-1
CDR3: CASRDTGAVYQETQYF; V: TRBV7-2
CDR3: CATSEGLAGYNEQFF; V: TRBV24-1
CDR3: CSARPRRNNEQFF; V: TRBV20-1
CDR3: CASSRPGLAYNEQFF; V: TRBV7-8
CDR3: CASSLGSGMGNEQFF; V: TRBV5-8
CDR3: CASKQTSGSLDTQYF; V: TRBV10-2
CDR3: CSARDLRLGTGELFF; V: TRBV20-1
CDR3: CSARGADGDNYGYTF; V: TRBV20-1
CDR3: CASSLEGGEGYEQYF; V: TRBV7-8
CDR3: CASSQDLEGTEAFF; V: TRBV4-3
CDR3: CATSRVGSSNQPQHF; V: TRBV15
CDR3: CASSLAGGPEQFF; V: TRBV7-3
CDR3: CASSPGTVSSYGYTF; V: TRBV9
CDR3: CATSREEDTDTQYF; V: TRBV15
CDR3: CASSYSRDHPRETQYF; V: TRBV6-5
CDR3: CASSLVTPQETQYF; V: TRBV7-9
CDR3: CASSFNGGRMDEQYF; V: TRBV5-1
CDR3: CASSPGGAGTENEQFF; V: TRBV7-7
CDR3: CASSSGASGRVEDTQYF; V: TRBV5-1
CDR3: CATTHGISYNEQFF; V: TRBV15
CDR3: CASSRGARGANVLTF; V: TRBV27
CDR3: CAWTLNSGAGETQYF; V: TRBV30
CDR3: CASSFFGQPQHF; V: TRBV12-3/TRBV12-4
CDR3: CASSLVRTQSPEQYF; V: TRBV28
CDR3: CASSSQGASGATVLTF; V: TRBV7-9
CDR3: CASSQDWGSNGYTF; V: TRBV4-3
CDR3: CASSGFQETQYF; V: TRBV6-2/TRBV6-3
CDR3: CASSPPMGPEQYF; V: TRBV18
CDR3: CASGWTGREETQYF; V: TRBV6-5
CDR3: CASSLGLAGAYEQFF; V: TRBV7-6
CDR3: CASSYRRDRHYEQYF; V: TRBV6-2/TRBV6-3
CDR3: CAWSEATEAFF; V: TRBV30